The sample holds a few counts of the clone carrying this T cell receptor (beta chain). TCRdb used MiXCR to reprocess the 5' RACE reads, holding one entry per CDR3 protein. The repertoire holds about 330,000 distinct CDR3 sequences, with over 9% as singletons. There were only healthy Caucasians among the donors. CDR1 and CDR2 (germline): MDHEN, SYDVKM. V gave up 6 bases and J gave up 10 bases, with 28 bases separating them. The CDR3 is made up of 17 amino acids. The entry originates in a study of identical twins. These data also featured in a second study, about yellow fever vaccine responses in identical twins.

Material for sequencing was CD8+ T cells sorted from blood. This receptor was taken from a woman younger than 30 in good health. The V and J genes are TRBV28 and TRBJ2-1; D may be TRBD1 or TRBD2 (6 bases each). The CDR3 DNA is TGTGCCAGCAGAGAGGAGGCACCCCGGGCGGAGGGGGGCGAGCAGTTCTTC. This encodes CASREEAPRAEGGEQFF.